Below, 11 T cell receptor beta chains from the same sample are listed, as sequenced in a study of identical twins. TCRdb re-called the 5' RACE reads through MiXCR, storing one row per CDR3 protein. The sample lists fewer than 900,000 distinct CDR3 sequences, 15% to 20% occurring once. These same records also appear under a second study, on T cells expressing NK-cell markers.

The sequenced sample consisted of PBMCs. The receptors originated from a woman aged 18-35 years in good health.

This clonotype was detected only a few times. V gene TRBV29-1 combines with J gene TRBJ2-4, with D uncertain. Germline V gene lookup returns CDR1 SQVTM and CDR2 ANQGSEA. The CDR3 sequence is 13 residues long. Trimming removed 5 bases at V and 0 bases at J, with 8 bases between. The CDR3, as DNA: TGCAGCGTTCCTGGGGTAGCCAAAAACATTCAGTACTTC. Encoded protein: CSVPGVAKNIQYF.

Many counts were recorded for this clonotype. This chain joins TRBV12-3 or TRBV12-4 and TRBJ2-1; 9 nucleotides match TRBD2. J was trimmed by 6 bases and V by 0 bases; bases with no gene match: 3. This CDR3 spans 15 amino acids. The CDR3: CASSLATSGLNEQFF. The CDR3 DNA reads TGTGCCAGCAGTTTAGCGACTAGCGGCCTCAATGAGCAGTTCTTC.

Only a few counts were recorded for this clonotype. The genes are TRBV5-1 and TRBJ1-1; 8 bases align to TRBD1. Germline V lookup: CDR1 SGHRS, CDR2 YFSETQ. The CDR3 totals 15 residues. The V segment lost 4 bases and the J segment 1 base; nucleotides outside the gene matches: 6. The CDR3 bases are TGCGCCAGCAGCCATGGACAGGGCGAGAACACTGAAGCTTTCTTT. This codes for CASSHGQGENTEAFF.

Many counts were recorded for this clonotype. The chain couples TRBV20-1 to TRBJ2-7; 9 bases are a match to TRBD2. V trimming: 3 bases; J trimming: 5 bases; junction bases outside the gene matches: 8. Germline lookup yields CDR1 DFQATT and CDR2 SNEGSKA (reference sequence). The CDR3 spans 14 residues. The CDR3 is CSASLPSGNHEQYF. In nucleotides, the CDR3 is TGCAGTGCTAGTTTGCCTAGCGGGAATCACGAGCAGTACTTC.

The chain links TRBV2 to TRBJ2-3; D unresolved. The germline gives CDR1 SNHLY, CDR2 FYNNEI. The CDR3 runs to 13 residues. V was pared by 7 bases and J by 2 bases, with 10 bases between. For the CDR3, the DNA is TGTGCCAGCAAGGGTGAAAACACAGATACGCAGTATTTT. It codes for CASKGENTDTQYF.

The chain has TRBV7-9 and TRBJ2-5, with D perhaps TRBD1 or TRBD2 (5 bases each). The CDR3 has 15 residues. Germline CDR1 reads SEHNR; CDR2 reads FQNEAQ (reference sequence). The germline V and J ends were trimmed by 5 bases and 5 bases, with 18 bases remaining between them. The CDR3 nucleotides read TGTGCCAGCAGCCCGTCTGTGGGGGACCGGGAGACCCAGTACTTC. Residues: CASSPSVGDRETQYF.

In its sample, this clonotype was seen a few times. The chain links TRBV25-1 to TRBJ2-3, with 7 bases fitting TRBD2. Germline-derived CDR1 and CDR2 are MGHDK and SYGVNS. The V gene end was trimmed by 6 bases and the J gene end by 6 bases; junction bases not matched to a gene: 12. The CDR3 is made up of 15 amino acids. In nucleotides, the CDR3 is TGTGCCAGCAGACCAGGACTAGGCCGGGGGGATACGCAGTATTTT. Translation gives CASRPGLGRGDTQYF.

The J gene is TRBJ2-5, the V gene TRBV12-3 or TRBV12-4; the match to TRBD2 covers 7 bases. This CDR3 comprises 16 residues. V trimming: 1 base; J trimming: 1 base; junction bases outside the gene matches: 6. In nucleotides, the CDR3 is TGTGCCAGCAGTTTAGTTGGCGGGAGCCTCCAAGAGACCCAGTACTTC. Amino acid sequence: CASSLVGGSLQETQYF.

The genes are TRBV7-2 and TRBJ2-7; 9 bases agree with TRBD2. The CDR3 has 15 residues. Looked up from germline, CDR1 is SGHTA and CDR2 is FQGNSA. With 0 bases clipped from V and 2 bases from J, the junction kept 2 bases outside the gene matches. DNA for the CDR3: TGTGCCAGCAGCTTAGCTAGCGGGAGTGCCTACGAGCAGTACTTC. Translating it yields CASSLASGSAYEQYF.

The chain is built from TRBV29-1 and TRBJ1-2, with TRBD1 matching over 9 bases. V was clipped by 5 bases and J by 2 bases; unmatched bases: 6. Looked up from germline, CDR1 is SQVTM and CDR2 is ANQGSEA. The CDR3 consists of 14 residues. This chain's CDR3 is CSVLTGGENYGYTF. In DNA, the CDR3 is TGCAGCGTTTTGACAGGGGGGGAGAACTATGGCTACACCTTC.

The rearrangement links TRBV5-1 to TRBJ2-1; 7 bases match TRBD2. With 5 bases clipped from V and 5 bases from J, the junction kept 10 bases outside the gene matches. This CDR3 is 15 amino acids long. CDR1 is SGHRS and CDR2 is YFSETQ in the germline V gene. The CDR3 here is CASRGEGGWDNEQFF. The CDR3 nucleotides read TGCGCCAGCAGGGGGGAGGGCGGATGGGACAATGAGCAGTTCTTC.